This T cell receptor beta chain was obtained from a study of cytomegalovirus exposure and HLA in healthy donors. Study-level findings and limits: Highest at DRB1 and lowest at HLA-C, TCR association rates differed among HLA loci in a later analysis. Certain sequence variants were highly shared and formed a cluster, and this cluster was likely a sequencing artifact. TCR beta V segments were, for the most part, productive about 87% or about 30% of the time in an earlier analysis.

Points on this clone: As yet, its antigen is unknown.

The PCR ran on 60 Vbeta and 13 Jbeta primers. Sequencing was performed with immunoSEQ multiplex PCR; in TCRdb, only in-frame clones are kept and a portion is missing. Here the sample table reports roughly 74,000 clones. The CDR3 contains 19 residues. Losses at the gene ends were 6 bases for V and 2 bases for J; bases not matched to a gene: 18. Germline loops: CDR1 SGHVS, CDR2 FQNEAQ. The chain recombines TRBV7-8 with TRBJ2-2, with 7 positions matching TRBD1. The TCR was taken from a female donor in good health and CMV-seropositive. The material sequenced was PBMCs. The chain's CDR3 is CASRQLDRRVPLNTGELFF. The CDR3 nucleotides read TGTGCCAGCAGACAACTGGACAGGCGGGTTCCCTTAAACACCGGGGAGCTGTTTTTT.